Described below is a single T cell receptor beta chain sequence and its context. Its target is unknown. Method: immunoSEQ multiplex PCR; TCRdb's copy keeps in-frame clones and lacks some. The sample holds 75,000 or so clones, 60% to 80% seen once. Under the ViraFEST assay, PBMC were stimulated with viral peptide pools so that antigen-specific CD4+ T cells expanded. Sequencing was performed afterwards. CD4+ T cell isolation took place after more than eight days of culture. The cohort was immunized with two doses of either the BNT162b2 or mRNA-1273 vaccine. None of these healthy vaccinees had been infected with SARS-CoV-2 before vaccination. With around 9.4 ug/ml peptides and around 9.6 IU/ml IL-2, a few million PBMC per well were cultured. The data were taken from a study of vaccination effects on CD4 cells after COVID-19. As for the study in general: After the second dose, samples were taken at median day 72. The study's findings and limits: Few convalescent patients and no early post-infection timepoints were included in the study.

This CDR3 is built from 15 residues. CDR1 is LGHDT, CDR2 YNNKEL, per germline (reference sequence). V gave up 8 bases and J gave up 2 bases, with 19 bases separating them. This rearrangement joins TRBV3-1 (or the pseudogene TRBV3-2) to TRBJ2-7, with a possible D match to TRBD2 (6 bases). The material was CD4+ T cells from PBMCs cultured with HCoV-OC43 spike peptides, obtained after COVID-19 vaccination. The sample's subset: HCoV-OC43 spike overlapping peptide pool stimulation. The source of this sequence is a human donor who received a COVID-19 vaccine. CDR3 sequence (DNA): TGTGCCAGCCCCGGGGGAGGATGTGTAACCTACGAGCAGTACGTC. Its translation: CASPGGGCVTYEQYV.